This TCR beta chain originates from a study of blood T cell repertoires in COVID-19. At the level of the study: Specimens from acute and convalescent COVID-19 originated in the United States, Italy and Spain.

This CDR3 region has 13 residues. Trimming removed 8 bases at V and 8 bases at J, with 18 bases between. Original handling: Reference gene primer amplification yielded estimated nucleated cell counts. The assay was immunoSEQ multiplex PCR, and TCRdb's table has in-frame clones only and misses some. Clone size and V and J calls were adopted from that table, with D and trimming inferred from the DNA. This sample has 130,000 to 150,000 clones, with 87% found just once. The receptor's source is a man older than 75 with acute or convalescent COVID-19. The chain couples TRBV12-3 or TRBV12-4 to TRBJ1-2; a weak D match, TRBD1 (5 bases). Material: peripheral blood. The CDR3 loop is CASVWGGRGGYTF. CDR3 DNA: TGTGCCAGCGTATGGGGGGGACGGGGAGGCTACACCTTC.